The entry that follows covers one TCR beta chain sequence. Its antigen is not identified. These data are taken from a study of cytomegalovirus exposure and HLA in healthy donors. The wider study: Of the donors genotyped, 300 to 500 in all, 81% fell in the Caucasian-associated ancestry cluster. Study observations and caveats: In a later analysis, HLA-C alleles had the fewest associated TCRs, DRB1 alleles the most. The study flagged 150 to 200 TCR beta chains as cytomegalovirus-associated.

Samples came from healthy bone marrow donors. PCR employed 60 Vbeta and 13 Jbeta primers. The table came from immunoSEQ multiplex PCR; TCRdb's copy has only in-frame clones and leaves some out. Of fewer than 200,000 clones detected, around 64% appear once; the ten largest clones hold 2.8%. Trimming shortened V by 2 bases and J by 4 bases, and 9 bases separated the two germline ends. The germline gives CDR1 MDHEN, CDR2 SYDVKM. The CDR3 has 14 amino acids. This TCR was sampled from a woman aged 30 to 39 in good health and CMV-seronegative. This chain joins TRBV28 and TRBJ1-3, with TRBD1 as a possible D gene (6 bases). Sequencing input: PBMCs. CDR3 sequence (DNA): TGTGCCAGCAGTTTAAGGGGGTTGGGAAACACCATATATTTT. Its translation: CASSLRGLGNTIYF.